The 25 T cell receptor beta chains given below trace back to one sample, sequenced in a study of PD-1 blockade in classical Hodgkin lymphoma. Profiled with immunoSEQ multiplex PCR; TCRdb holds only in-frame clones, not every one. The table records roughly 100,000 clones, approximately 89% of them present only once. As to time point: cycle 4 day 1 (C4D1), after 6 weeks of nivolumab. Relapses following autologous stem cell transplantation were seen in all patients, with brentuximab vedotin exposure varying. The sample was peripheral blood mononuclear cells (PBMCs), taken before the fourth cycle of nivolumab. These receptor sequences come from a human donor with classical Hodgkin lymphoma.

This chain uses TRBV30 with TRBJ1-6; D is uncertain. The CDR3 totals 12 residues. Germline V gene sequence: CDR1 GTSNPN, CDR2 SVGIG (reference sequence). V was pared by 3 bases and J by 19 bases, with 19 bases between. DNA of the CDR3: TGTGCCTGGAGAGTTGGGGTATCAGGAGTTCACTTT. This gives the protein CAWRVGVSGVHF.

This chain links TRBV4-2 with TRBJ2-5; the match to TRBD2 covers 12 bases. Germline V gene data show CDR1 as LGHNA and CDR2 as YNFKEQ. The CDR3 has 16 amino acids. V was clipped by 0 bases and J by 5 bases; unmatched bases: 4. CDR3 protein: CASSQELAGGRETQYF. The DNA of the CDR3 is TGTGCCAGCAGCCAAGAACTAGCGGGAGGTCGGGAGACCCAGTACTTC.

This sequence joins TRBV2 and TRBJ2-1, with a weak D call TRBD2 (6 bases). Germline assignment: CDR1 SNHLY and CDR2 FYNNEI. The CDR3 extends over 11 amino acids. Deletions cut 5 bases from V and 16 bases from J, with 15 bases between. The CDR3 sequence: CASSRPGVLFF. The CDR3 DNA reads TGTGCCAGCAGTCGTCCGGGGGTACTTTTCTTC.

CDR3 nucleotide sequence: TGTGCCAGCAGTTTAGGGGGGCAAGTAGACTACGAGCAGTACTTC. It translates to CASSLGGQVDYEQYF. This chain uses TRBV28 with TRBJ2-7, with D perhaps given as TRBD1 or TRBD2 (6 bases each). Germline lookup yields CDR1 MDHEN and CDR2 SYDVKM. This CDR3 has 15 amino acids. Between the trimmed V and J ends, which lost 2 bases and 3 bases, there was a span of 14 bases.

The chain joins TRBV6-5 to TRBJ2-7; tentative D call: TRBD1 (6 bases). V gave up 5 bases and J gave up 2 bases, with 13 bases separating them. Germline loops: CDR1 MNHEY, CDR2 SVGAGI. This CDR3 contains 14 residues. This CDR3 is CASSRPGEPYEQYF. CDR3 sequence (DNA): TGTGCCAGCAGTCGTCCAGGGGAACCCTACGAGCAGTACTTC.

The chain uses TRBV19 and TRBJ2-6, with 10 positions matching TRBD1. This CDR3 spans 17 amino acids. The J segment lost 3 bases and the V segment lost 5 bases, leaving 7 bases of the junction unmatched. The germline CDR1 and CDR2 sequences are LNHDA and SQIVND (reference sequence). This chain's CDR3 is CASSVGDRGRGANVLTF. The CDR3 DNA reads TGTGCCAGTAGTGTTGGAGACAGGGGGCGTGGGGCCAACGTCCTGACTTTC.

The chain recombines TRBV6-4 with TRBJ1-5; D not certain. From germline, CDR1 is MRHNA and CDR2 SNTAGT. V lost 3 bases to trimming and J lost 6 bases, with 3 bases between them. CDR3 length equals 11 residues. CDR3 nucleotides: TGTGCCAGCAGTGAAAGTCAGCCCCAGCATTTT. It specifies CASSESQPQHF.

The chain links TRBV28 to TRBJ1-2, with 11 bases fitting TRBD1. CDR1 is MDHEN and CDR2 is SYDVKM in the germline V gene. The V segment lost 5 bases and the J segment 7 bases; nucleotides outside the gene matches: 6. The CDR3 has 14 amino acids. The DNA of the CDR3 is TGTGCCAGCAGTCCCCCCGGGACAGGGGGTGGCTACACCTTC. Translated, it gives CASSPPGTGGGYTF.

The V call is TRBV5-6, the J call TRBJ1-1; TRBD1 agrees at 7 bases. The CDR3 is 15 residues long. Germline trimming cut 3 bases from V and 0 bases from J; bases unmatched to any gene: 5. Germline V gene lookup returns CDR1 SGHDT and CDR2 YYEEEE. CDR3 nucleotide sequence: TGTGCCAGCAGCTCAGGGACAGCCATGAACACTGAAGCTTTCTTT. Translation: CASSSGTAMNTEAFF.

The CDR3 sequence is CASSYLSPPDGYTF. CDR3 bases: TGTGCCAGCAGTTATCTCTCCCCCCCCGACGGCTACACCTTC. This chain links TRBV6-5 with TRBJ1-2; D not certain. Germline loops: CDR1 MNHEY, CDR2 SVGAGI. V lost 3 bases, J lost 8 bases, and 16 bases lay in between. CDR3 length: 14 residues.

CDR3 nucleotide sequence: TGTGCCAGCAGTTTAAAGTCTGGGCAGGACATCACAGATACGCAGTATTTT. Protein sequence: CASSLKSGQDITDTQYF. This chain connects TRBV28 to TRBJ2-3; TRBD1 might be the D (5 bases). Germline V gene sequence: CDR1 MDHEN, CDR2 SYDVKM. This CDR3 contains 17 residues. Between the trimmed V and J ends, which lost 2 bases and 2 bases, there was a span of 17 bases.

The V and J genes are TRBV6-1 and TRBJ2-5, with D uncertain. Looked up from germline, CDR1 is MNHNS and CDR2 is SASEGT. This CDR3 spans 12 amino acids. The ends were cut back, 2 bases at V and 4 bases at J, with 5 bases in the middle. The CDR3 DNA sequence: TGTGCCAGCAGTGAAATCCGAGAGACCCAGTACTTC. This codes for CASSEIRETQYF.

V usage is TRBV7-2 and J usage is TRBJ1-3; D gene ambiguous. The CDR3 length is 11 residues. Germline CDR1 SGHTA, CDR2 FQGNSA. The V end lost 5 bases, the J end lost 5 bases, and 4 bases lay between the germline ends. CDR3 protein: CASSPRNTIYF. In DNA form, the CDR3 reads TGTGCCAGCAGCCCTAGAAACACCATATATTTT.

The chain employs TRBV12-5 and TRBJ2-3; TRBD2 agrees at 9 bases. CDR3 length: 16 residues. The J segment lost 2 bases and the V segment lost 0 bases, leaving 3 bases of the junction unmatched. Germline CDR1 is LGHNT and CDR2 is FRNRAP. The CDR3 bases are TGTGCTAGTGGTTTGGTTATAGCGGGGGACACAGATACGCAGTATTTT. It specifies CASGLVIAGDTDTQYF.

The rearrangement uses TRBV6-5 and TRBJ2-5; D gene unclear. Germline CDR1 and CDR2: MNHEY and SVGAGI. V lost 0 bases and J lost 5, with 4 bases in between. The CDR3 totals 12 residues. In DNA form, the CDR3 reads TGTGCCAGCAGTTACTCCTGGGAGACCCAGTACTTC. As protein: CASSYSWETQYF.

The chain joins TRBV29-1 to TRBJ2-3, with a tentative D call TRBD2 (5 bases). This CDR3 is built from 15 residues. Trimming removed 1 base at V and 3 bases at J, with 14 bases between. Germline lookup yields CDR1 SQVTM and CDR2 ANQGSEA. The CDR3 spells CSVEVRGSETDTQYF. In DNA, the CDR3 is TGCAGCGTTGAAGTGCGTGGGAGTGAGACAGATACGCAGTATTTT.

V usage is TRBV18 and J usage is TRBJ1-5; D ambiguous. V was pared by 3 bases and J by 1 base, with 13 bases between. CDR1 is KGHSH and CDR2 is LQKENI in the germline V gene. The CDR3 runs to 16 residues. CDR3 coding DNA: TGTGCCAGCTCACCGGAGGGCGGAGGGAGCAATCAGCCCCAGCATTTT. Translation gives CASSPEGGGSNQPQHF.

The V call is TRBV27, the J call TRBJ1-2; D remains unclear. Trimming took 5 bases from V and 1 from J, leaving 11 bases between them. Per germline, CDR1 MNHEY and CDR2 SMNVEV (reference sequence). This CDR3 contains 14 residues. This chain's CDR3 is CASSPIGVNYGYTF. The CDR3 nucleotides read TGTGCCAGCAGTCCAATCGGGGTTAACTATGGCTACACCTTC.

The chain has TRBV10-3 and TRBJ2-7, with TRBD2 matching 11 bases. The CDR3 extends over 18 amino acids. Germline assignment: CDR1 ENHRY and CDR2 SYGVKD. V trimming: 0 bases; J trimming: 6 bases; junction bases outside the gene matches: 13. CDR3 amino acids: CAISESVAGGPLVPEQYF. CDR3 in DNA: TGTGCCATCAGTGAGTCGGTAGCGGGAGGGCCTTTAGTACCCGAGCAGTACTTC.

This clone appeared a few times. CDR3 sequence: CASSYNEKLFF. The DNA of the CDR3 is TGTGCCAGCAGTTACAATGAAAAACTGTTTTTT. V is TRBV6-6 and J is TRBJ1-4; D call uncertain. The CDR3 length is 11 residues. Germline-derived CDR1 and CDR2 are MNHNY and SVGAGI (reference sequence). V lost 2 bases and J 5 bases, leaving 0 bases between the germline ends.

CDR3 sequence (DNA): TGCGCCAGCAGCCAAGATGGCCATGAGCAGTTCTTC. Its protein is CASSQDGHEQFF. This chain connects TRBV4-1 to TRBJ2-1, with D unclear. The ends were cut back, 0 bases at V and 8 bases at J, with 5 bases in the middle. The CDR3 is made up of 12 amino acids. CDR1 and CDR2 from the germline V gene are MGHRA and YSYEKL.

The gene calls are TRBV4-3 and TRBJ2-7; D might be TRBD2 (5 bases). CDR1 LGHNA and CDR2 YSLEER come from the germline V gene. V was shortened by 0 bases and J by 3 bases, with 15 bases between the two germline ends. The CDR3 extends over 16 amino acids. CDR3 in DNA: TGCGCCAGCAGCCAAGATACGTTAACCGGGGACTACGAGCAGTACTTC. Translating gives CASSQDTLTGDYEQYF.

This chain connects TRBV5-1 to TRBJ1-2, with 7 nucleotides matching TRBD1. Germline CDR1 reads SGHRS; CDR2 reads YFSETQ. After removal of 3 bases from V and 0 bases from J, the junction contained 2 bases not matched to a gene. This CDR3 contains 14 residues. CDR3 protein: CASSSGTANYGYTF. In DNA, the CDR3 is TGCGCCAGCAGCTCCGGGACAGCTAACTATGGCTACACCTTC.

This rearrangement joins TRBV27 to TRBJ1-4; 7 bases align to TRBD1. The CDR3 sequence is 17 residues long. Germline V gene sequence: CDR1 MNHEY, CDR2 SMNVEV (reference sequence). The V gene end was trimmed by 5 bases and the J gene end by 1 base; junction bases not matched to a gene: 10. The CDR3 sequence: CASSPITGQLTNEKLFF. CDR3 bases: TGTGCCAGCAGTCCTATAACGGGACAGCTAACTAATGAAAAACTGTTTTTT.

CDR3 residues: CASSLAGGTGEKLFF. In DNA, the CDR3 is TGCGCCAGCAGCTTGGCCGGGGGAACGGGGGAAAAACTGTTTTTT. The chain has TRBV5-1 and TRBJ1-4, with a possible D match to TRBD1 (5 bases). Germline V gene sequence: CDR1 SGHRS, CDR2 YFSETQ. The germline V and J ends were trimmed by 0 bases and 8 bases, with 14 bases remaining between them. CDR3 length: 15 amino acids. Full variable domain (remainder filled in from reference TRBV5-1 and TRBJ1-4): KAGVTQTPRYLIKTRGQQVTLSCSPISGHRSVSWYQQTPGQGLQFLFEYFSETQRNKGNFPGRFSGRQFSNSRSEMNVSTLELGDSALYLCASSLAGGTGEKLFFGSGTQLSVL.